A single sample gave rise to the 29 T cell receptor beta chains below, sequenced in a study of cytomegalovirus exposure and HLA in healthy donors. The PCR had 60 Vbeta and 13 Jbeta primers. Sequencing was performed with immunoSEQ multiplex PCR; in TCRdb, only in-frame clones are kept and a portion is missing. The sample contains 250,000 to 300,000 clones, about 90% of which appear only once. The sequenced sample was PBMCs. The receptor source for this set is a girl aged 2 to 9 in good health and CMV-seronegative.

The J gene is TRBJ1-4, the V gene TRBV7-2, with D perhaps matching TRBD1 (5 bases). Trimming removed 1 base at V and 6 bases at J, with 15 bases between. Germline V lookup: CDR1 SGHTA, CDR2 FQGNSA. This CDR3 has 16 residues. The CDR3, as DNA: TGTGCCAGCAGCTTAGACGGAGCAGGGCGACATGAAAAACTGTTTTTT. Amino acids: CASSLDGAGRHEKLFF.

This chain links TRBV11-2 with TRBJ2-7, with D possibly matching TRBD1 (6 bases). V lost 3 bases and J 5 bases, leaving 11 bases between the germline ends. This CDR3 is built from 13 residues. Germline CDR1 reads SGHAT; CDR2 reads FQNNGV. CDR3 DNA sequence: TGTGCCAGCAGCTTGGGACACGCCGACGAGCAGTACTTC. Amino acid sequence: CASSLGHADEQYF.

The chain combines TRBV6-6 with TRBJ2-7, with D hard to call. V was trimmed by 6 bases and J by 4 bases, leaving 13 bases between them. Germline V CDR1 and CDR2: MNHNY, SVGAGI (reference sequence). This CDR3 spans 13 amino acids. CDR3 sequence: CASSLSEDYEQYF. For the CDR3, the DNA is TGTGCCAGCAGCTTATCAGAGGATTACGAGCAGTACTTC.

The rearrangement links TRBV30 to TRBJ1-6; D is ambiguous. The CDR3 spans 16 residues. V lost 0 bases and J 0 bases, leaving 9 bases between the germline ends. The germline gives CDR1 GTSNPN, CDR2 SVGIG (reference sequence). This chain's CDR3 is CAWSVMLSSYNSPLHF. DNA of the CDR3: TGTGCCTGGAGTGTAATGCTGAGCTCCTATAATTCACCCCTCCACTTT.

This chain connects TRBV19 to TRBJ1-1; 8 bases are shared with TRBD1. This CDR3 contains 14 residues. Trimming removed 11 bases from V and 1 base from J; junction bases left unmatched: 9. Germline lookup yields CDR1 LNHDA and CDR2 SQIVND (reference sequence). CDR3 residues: CAGTQGAENTEAFF. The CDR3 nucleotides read TGTGCCGGTACCCAGGGGGCTGAGAACACTGAAGCTTTCTTT.

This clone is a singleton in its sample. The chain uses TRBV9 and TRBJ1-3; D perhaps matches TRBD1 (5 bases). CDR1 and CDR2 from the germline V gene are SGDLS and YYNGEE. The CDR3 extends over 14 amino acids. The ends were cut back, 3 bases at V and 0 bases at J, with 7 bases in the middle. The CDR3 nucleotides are TGTGCCAGCAGCGACAGGCACTCTGGAAACACCATATATTTT. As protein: CASSDRHSGNTIYF.

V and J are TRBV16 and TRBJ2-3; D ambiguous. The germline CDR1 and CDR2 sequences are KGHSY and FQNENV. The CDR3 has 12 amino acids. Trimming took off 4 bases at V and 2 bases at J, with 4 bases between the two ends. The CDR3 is CASSPVTDTQYF. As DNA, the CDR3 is TGTGCCAGCAGCCCTGTCACAGATACGCAGTATTTT.

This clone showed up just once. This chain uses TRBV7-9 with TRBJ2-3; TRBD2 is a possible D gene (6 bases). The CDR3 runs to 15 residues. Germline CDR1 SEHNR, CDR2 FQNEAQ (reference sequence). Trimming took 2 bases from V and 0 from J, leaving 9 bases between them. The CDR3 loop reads CASSLSGPSTDTQYF. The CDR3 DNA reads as TGTGCCAGCAGCTTAAGCGGGCCTAGCACAGATACGCAGTATTTT.

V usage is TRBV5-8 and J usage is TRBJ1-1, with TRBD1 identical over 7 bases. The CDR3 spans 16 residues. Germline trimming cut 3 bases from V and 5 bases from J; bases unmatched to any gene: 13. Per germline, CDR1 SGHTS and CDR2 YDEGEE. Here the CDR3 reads CASSSWHRGGVTEAFF. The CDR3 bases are TGTGCCAGCAGCTCTTGGCACAGGGGAGGTGTGACTGAAGCTTTCTTT. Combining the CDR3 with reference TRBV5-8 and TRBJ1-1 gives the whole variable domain EAGVTQSPTHLIKTRGQQATLRCSPISGHTSVYWYQQALGLGLQFLLWYDEGEERNRGNFPPRFSGRQFPNYSSELNVNALELEDSALYLCASSSWHRGGVTEAFFGQGTRLTVV.

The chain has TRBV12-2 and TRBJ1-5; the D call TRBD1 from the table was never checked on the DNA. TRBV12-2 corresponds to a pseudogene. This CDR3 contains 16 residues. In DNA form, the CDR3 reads TGTGCAAGTCCCGTAGGTCAGGGATATAGCAATCAGCCCCAGCATTTT. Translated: CASPVGQGYSNQPQHF.

The CDR3 region has the DNA TGTGCCACCAGCAACCAGCGTTTTGATGAGCAGTTCTTC. Residues: CATSNQRFDEQFF. This chain links TRBV15 with TRBJ2-1; no clear D. The germline V and J ends were trimmed by 4 bases and 8 bases, with 12 bases remaining between them. The CDR3 runs to 13 residues. Germline CDR1 is LNHNV and CDR2 is YYDKDF (reference sequence).

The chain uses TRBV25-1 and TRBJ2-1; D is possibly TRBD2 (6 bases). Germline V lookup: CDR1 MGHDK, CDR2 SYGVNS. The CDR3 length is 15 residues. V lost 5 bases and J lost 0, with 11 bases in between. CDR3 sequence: CASSILAASYNEQFF. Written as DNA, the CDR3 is TGTGCCAGCAGTATTTTAGCGGCCTCCTACAATGAGCAGTTCTTC.

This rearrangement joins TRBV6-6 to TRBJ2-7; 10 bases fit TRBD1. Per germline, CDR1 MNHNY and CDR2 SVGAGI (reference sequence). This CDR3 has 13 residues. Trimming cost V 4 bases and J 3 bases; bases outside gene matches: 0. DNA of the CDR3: TGTGCCAGCAGTTGGACAGGGGGCTACGAGCAGTACTTC. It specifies CASSWTGGYEQYF.

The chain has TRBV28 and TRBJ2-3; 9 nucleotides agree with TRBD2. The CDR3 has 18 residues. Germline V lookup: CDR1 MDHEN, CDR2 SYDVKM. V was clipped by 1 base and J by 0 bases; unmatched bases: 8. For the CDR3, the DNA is TGTGCCAGCAGTTTATTGAGGCGGGGGGGGACTAGCACAGATACGCAGTATTTT. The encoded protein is CASSLLRRGGTSTDTQYF.

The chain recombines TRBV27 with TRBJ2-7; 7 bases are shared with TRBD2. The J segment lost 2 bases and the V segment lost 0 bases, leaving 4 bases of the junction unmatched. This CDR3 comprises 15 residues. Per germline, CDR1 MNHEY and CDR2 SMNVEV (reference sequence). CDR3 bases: TGTGCCAGCAGTTTATCGGGGGGGGGACCCTACGAGCAGTACTTC. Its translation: CASSLSGGGPYEQYF.

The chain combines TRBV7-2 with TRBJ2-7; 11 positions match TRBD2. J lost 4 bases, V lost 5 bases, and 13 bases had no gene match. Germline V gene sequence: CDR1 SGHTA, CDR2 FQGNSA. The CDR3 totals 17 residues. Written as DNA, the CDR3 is TGTGCCAGCAGCCCTCGCCTAGGGGCTAGCGGGAGGTACGAGCAGTACTTC. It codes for CASSPRLGASGRYEQYF.

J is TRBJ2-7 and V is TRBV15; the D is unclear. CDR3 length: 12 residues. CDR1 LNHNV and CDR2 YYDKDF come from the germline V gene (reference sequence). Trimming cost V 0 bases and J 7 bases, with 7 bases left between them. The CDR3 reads CATSRDNIEQYF. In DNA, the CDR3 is TGTGCCACCAGCAGAGATAATATAGAGCAGTACTTC.

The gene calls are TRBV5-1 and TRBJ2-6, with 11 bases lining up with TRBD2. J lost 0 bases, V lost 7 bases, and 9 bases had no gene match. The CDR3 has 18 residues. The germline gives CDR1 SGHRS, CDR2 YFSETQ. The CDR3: CASGETSGKVSGANVLTF. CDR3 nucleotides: TGCGCCAGCGGCGAGACTAGCGGGAAGGTCTCTGGGGCCAACGTCCTGACTTTC.

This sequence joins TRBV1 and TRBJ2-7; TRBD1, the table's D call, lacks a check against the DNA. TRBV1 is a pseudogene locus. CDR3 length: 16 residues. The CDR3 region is CTSSRKIRDSEYEQYF. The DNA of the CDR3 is TGCACCAGCAGCCGCAAAATCCGGGACAGCGAATACGAGCAGTACTTC.

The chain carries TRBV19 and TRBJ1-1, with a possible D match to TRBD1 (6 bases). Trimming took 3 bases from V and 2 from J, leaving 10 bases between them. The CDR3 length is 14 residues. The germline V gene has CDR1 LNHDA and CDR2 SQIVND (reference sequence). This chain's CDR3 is CASSILGANTEAFF. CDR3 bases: TGTGCCAGTAGTATTTTGGGGGCCAACACTGAAGCTTTCTTT.

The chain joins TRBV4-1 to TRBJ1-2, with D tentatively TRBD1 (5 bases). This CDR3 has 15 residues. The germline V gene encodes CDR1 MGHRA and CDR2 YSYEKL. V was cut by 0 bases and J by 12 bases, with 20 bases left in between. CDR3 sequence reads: CASSQDLWAGTKNTF. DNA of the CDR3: TGCGCCAGCAGCCAAGATTTGTGGGCAGGGACTAAGAACACCTTC.

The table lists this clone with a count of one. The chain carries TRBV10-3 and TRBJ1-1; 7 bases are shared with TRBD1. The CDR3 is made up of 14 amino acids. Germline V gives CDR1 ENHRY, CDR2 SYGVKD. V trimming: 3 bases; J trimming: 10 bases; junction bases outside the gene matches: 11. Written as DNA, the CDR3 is TGTGCCATCAGTGATGCCCCGGGACAGCTCATAGCTTTCTTT. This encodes CAISDAPGQLIAFF.

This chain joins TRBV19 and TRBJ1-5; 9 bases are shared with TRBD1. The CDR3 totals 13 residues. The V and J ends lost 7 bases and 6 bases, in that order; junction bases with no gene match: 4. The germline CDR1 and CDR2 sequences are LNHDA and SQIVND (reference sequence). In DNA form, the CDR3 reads TGTGCCAGTACCCGGACAGGGGTTCAGCCCCAGCATTTT. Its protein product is CASTRTGVQPQHF.

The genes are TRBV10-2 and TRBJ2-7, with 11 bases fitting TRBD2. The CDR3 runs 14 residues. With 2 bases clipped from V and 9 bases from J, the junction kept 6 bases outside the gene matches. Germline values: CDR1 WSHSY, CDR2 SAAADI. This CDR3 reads CASSETSGGAGQYF. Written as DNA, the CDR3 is TGCGCCAGCAGTGAGACTAGCGGGGGAGCGGGGCAGTACTTC.

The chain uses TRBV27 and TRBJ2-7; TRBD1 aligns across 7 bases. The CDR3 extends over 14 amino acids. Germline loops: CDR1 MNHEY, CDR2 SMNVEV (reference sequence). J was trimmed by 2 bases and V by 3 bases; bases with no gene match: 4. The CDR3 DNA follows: TGTGCCAGCAGTTTCGAAAGGGGGCCCTACGAGCAGTACTTC. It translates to CASSFERGPYEQYF.

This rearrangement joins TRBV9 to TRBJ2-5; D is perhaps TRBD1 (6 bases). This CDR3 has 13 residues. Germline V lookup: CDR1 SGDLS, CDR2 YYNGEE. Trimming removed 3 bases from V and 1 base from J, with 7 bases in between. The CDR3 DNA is TGTGCCAGCAGCGGGGACACCCAAGAGACCCAGTACTTC. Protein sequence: CASSGDTQETQYF.

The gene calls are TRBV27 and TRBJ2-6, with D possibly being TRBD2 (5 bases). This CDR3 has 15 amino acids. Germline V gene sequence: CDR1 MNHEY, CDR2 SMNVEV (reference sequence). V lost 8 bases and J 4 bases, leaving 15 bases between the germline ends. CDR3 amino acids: CASSRSGSGANVLTF. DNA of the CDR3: TGTGCCAGCTCGCGCAGCGGCTCCGGGGCCAACGTCCTGACTTTC. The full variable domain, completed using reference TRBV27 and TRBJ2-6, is EAQVTQNPRYLITVTGKKLTVTCSQNMNHEYMSWYRQDPGLGLRQIYYSMNVEVTDKGDVPEGYKVSRKEKRNFPLILESPSPNQTSLYFCASSRSGSGANVLTFGAGSRLTVL.

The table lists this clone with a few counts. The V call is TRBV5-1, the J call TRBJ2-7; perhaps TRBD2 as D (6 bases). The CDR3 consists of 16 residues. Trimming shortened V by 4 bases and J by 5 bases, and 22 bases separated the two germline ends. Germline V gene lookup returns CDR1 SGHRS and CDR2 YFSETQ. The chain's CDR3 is CASSPALGGVLDEQYF. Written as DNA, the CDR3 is TGCGCCAGCAGCCCCGCCTTGGGGGGAGTTCTAGACGAGCAGTACTTC.

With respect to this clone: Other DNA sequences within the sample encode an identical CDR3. DNA of the CDR3: TGCGCCAGCAGCCTCGGGACTAGCGGATACAATGAGCAGTTCTTC. This encodes CASSLGTSGYNEQFF. The genes are TRBV5-1 and TRBJ2-1; 11 bases align to TRBD2. Per germline, CDR1 SGHRS and CDR2 YFSETQ. CDR3 length equals 15 residues. V gave up 4 bases and J gave up 4 bases; unmatched junction bases: 4. Based on the CDR3 plus reference TRBV5-1 and TRBJ2-1, the full variable domain is KAGVTQTPRYLIKTRGQQVTLSCSPISGHRSVSWYQQTPGQGLQFLFEYFSETQRNKGNFPGRFSGRQFSNSRSEMNVSTLELGDSALYLCASSLGTSGYNEQFFGPGTRLTVL.